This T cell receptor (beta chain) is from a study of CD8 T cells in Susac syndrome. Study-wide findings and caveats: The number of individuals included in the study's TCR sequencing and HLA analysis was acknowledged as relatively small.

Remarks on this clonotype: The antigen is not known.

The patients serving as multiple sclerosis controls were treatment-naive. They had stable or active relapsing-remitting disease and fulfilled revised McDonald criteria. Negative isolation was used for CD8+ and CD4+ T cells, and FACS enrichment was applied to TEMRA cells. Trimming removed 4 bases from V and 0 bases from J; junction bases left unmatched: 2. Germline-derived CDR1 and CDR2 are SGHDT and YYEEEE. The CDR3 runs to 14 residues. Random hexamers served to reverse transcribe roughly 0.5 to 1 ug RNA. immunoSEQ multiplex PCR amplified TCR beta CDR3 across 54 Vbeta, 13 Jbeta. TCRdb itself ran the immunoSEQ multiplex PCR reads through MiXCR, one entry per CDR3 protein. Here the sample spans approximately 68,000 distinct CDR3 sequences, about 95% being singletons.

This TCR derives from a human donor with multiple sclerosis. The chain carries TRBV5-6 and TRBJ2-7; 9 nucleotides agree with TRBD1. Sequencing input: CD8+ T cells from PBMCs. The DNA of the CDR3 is TGTGCCAGCAGCCCACAGGGGGCCTCCTACGAGCAGTACTTC. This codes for CASSPQGASYEQYF. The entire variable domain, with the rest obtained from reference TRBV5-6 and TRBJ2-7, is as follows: DAGVTQSPTHLIKTRGQQVTLRCSPKSGHDTVSWYQQALGQGPQFIFQYYEEEERQRGNFPDRFSGHQFPNYSSELNVNALLLGDSALYLCASSPQGASYEQYFGPGTRLTVT.